The sequence of this T cell receptor (beta chain) was determined in a study of T cell responses to AZD1222 COVID-19 vaccine. Per the germline V gene, CDR1 is LNHDA and CDR2 is SQIVND (reference sequence). The CDR3 sequence is 15 residues long. V shed 5 bases and J 6 bases; nucleotides not matched to a gene: 8. TCRdb's copy holds only in-frame clones and misses some; the assay was immunoSEQ multiplex PCR. The table lists tens of thousands of clones, 88% of them singletons. This chain connects TRBV19 to TRBJ1-2, with TRBD1 matching 11 bases. The TCR was taken from an adult who received the AZD1222 COVID-19 vaccine. This material consisted of peripheral blood, taken 28 days after the second AZD1222 dose. The CDR3 nucleotides are TGTGCCAGTAGTCTCCGGGACAGGGGGGTGAATGGCTACACCTTC. Amino acids: CASSLRDRGVNGYTF.